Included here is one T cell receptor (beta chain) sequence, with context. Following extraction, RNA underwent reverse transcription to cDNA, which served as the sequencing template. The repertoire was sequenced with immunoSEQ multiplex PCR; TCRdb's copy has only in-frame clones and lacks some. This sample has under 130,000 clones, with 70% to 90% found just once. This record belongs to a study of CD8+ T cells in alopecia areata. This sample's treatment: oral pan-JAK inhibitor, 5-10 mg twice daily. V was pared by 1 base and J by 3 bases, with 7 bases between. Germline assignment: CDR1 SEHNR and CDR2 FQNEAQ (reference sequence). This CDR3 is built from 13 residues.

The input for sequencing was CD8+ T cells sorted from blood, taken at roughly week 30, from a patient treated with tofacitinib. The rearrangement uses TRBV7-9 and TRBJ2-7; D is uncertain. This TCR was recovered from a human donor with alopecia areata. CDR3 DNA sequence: TGTGCCAGCAGCTTAGTGTTGAGCTACGAGCAGTACTTC. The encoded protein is CASSLVLSYEQYF.